This T cell receptor beta chain was profiled in a study of blood T cell repertoires in COVID-19. Per the original data handling: Reference gene primer amplification yielded estimated nucleated cell counts. Some clones are missing from TCRdb's copy, which holds only in-frame ones; the method was immunoSEQ multiplex PCR. V, J and clone size derive from that table, while D and trimming were established from the DNA sequence. The table has 40,000 to 55,000 clones, approximately 82% seen once. Sequenced material: peripheral blood. This TCR was recovered from a human donor in a cohort sampled during active COVID-19.

CDR3 residues: CASSLVHYEQYF. The CDR3 nucleotides are TGTGCCAGCAGCTTGGTACACTACGAGCAGTACTTC. The chain uses TRBV5-6 and TRBJ2-7; D remains ambiguous. Trimming left V 0 bases short and J 3 bases short, with 4 bases between. Germline values: CDR1 SGHDT, CDR2 YYEEEE. CDR3 length: 12 residues.